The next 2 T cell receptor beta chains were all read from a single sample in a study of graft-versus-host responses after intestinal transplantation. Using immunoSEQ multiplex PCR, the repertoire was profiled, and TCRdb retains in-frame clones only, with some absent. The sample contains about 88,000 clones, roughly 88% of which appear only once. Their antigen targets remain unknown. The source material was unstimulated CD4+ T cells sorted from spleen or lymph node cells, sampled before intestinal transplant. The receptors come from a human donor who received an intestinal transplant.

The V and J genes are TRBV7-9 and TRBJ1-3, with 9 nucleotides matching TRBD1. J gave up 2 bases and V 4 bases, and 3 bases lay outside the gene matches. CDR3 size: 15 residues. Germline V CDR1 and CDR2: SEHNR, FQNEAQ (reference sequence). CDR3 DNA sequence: TGTGCCAGCAGCTGGACAGGGGTTGCTGGAAACACCATATATTTT. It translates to CASSWTGVAGNTIYF.

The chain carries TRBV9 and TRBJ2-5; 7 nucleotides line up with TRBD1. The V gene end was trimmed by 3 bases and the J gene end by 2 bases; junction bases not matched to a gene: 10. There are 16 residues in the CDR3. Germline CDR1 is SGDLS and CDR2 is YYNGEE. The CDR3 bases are TGTGCCAGCAGCGCCTTCGGGACAGCATCACAAGAGACCCAGTACTTC. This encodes CASSAFGTASQETQYF.